This is a list of T cell receptor beta chains from one sample in a study of T cells after yellow fever vaccination. TCRdb reprocessed the 5' RACE reads via MiXCR and lists one record per CDR3 protein. The sample includes 300,000 to 450,000 distinct CDR3 sequences, roughly 8.3% of them seen just once. The sequencing used PBMCs, collected about 49 days after the first yellow fever vaccination. The receptor set was obtained from a man aged 18 to 30 who received the YFV17D yellow fever vaccine. Each CDR3 is given with its conserved first and last residue. Fields, in order: J gene, clone size, V gene, D gene, CDR3 DNA, CDR3 protein. D genes are given only for firm matches. Clone size is given for some rows only: seen once, a few or many times, or a class if the clone is expanded.

TRBJ2-7 | . | TRBV29-1 | TRBD1 | TGCAGCGTTGAAGTTCTGACAGGGGAAGAGCAGTACTTC | CSVEVLTGEEQYF
TRBJ2-5 | many | TRBV20-1 | . | TGCAGTCCTCGGGAGACCCAGTACTTC | CSPRETQYF
TRBJ2-5 | few | TRBV7-2 | . | TGTGCCAGCAGCTTAGTCGCCTACAGGGACCGAGAGACCCAGTACTTC | CASSLVAYRDRETQYF
TRBJ2-1 | few | TRBV15 | . | TGTGCCACCAGCAGAGAGGACAGACACAATGAGCAGTTCTTC | CATSREDRHNEQFF
TRBJ2-5 | many | TRBV5-1 | TRBD2 | TGTGCCAGCAGCCTAGCGGGGGGAGAAGAGACCCAGTACTTC | CASSLAGGEETQYF
TRBJ2-7 | few | TRBV4-1 | . | TGCGCCAGCAGCCACCCTCCAAGGGGAACCTACGAGCAGTACTTC | CASSHPPRGTYEQYF
TRBJ2-6 | few | TRBV12-3/TRBV12-4 | . | TGTGCCAGCACCCCTCGCCCAACTGGGGCCAACGTCCTGACTTTC | CASTPRPTGANVLTF
TRBJ2-1 | . | TRBV7-9 | TRBD2 | TGTGCCAGCAGCTTAAAGTACGCGGGGGGGAATGAGCAGTTCTTC | CASSLKYAGGNEQFF
TRBJ1-1 | few | TRBV7-2 | . | TGTGCCAGCAGCCTACGCGGAGGCCTTTCCTACACTGAAGCTTTCTTT | CASSLRGGLSYTEAFF
TRBJ2-1 | few | TRBV3-1 | . | TGTGCCAGCAGCCAAGATAACCGGGGGGAGCAGTTCTTC | CASSQDNRGEQFF
TRBJ2-7 | few | TRBV20-1 | . | TGCAGTGCTAACCCTAGCGTCTACGAGCAGTACTTC | CSANPSVYEQYF
TRBJ2-5 | . | TRBV25-1 | . | TGTGCCAGCAGTGGCCCGCCCGGGACGGAACACCAAGAGACCCAGTACTTC | CASSGPPGTEHQETQYF
TRBJ1-2 | few | TRBV7-9 | TRBD1 | TGTGCCAGCAGACCGGGACAGCCCGGGCATGGCTACACCTTC | CASRPGQPGHGYTF
TRBJ1-6 | many | TRBV10-3 | . | TGTGCCATCAGCCAGGGTAACTACAATTCACCCCTCCACTTT | CAISQGNYNSPLHF
TRBJ2-7 | few | TRBV5-1 | TRBD1 | TGCGCCAGCAGCTTGACGGGGGACAGGGGTAGAGACGAGCAGTACTTC | CASSLTGDRGRDEQYF
TRBJ1-1 | many | TRBV5-1 | . | TGCGCCAGCAGCTTGCCGGGAGGGGGGAACACTGAAGCTTTCTTT | CASSLPGGGNTEAFF
TRBJ1-5 | many | TRBV4-2 | . | TGTGCCAGCAGCAGGGCGAGCAATCAGCCCCAGCATTTT | CASSRASNQPQHF
TRBJ1-1 | few | TRBV5-5 | . | TGTGCCAGCAGCTTGACCGGGGGGGAGTTAGGAGCTTTCTTT | CASSLTGGELGAFF
TRBJ1-1 | few | TRBV18 | . | TGTGCCAGCTCACCTAATGTGGGGGGGAACACTGAAGCTTTCTTT | CASSPNVGGNTEAFF
TRBJ1-1 | few | TRBV20-1 | . | TGCAGTGCGCCAAGCCGGTTGGGGAACACTGAAGCTTTCTTT | CSAPSRLGNTEAFF
TRBJ2-1 | . | TRBV10-3 | TRBD2 | TGTGCCATCAAAGATTTTCAGCGGGGGAAGACACCTGAGCAGTTCTTC | CAIKDFQRGKTPEQFF
TRBJ1-5 | few | TRBV4-2 | . | TGTGCCAGCAGCGACACATCTTATGAAGGGCCCCAGCATTTT | CASSDTSYEGPQHF
TRBJ2-1 | few | TRBV29-1 | . | TGCAGCGTTGAAGAGGAGGGGGACAATGAGCAGTTCTTC | CSVEEEGDNEQFF